This T cell receptor beta chain was captured by sequencing in a study of shared clonotypes between healthy human individuals. Whole-study context: Each donor had three CD4 naive, three CD4 memory, two CD8 naive and one CD8 memory plate. Findings and limits, study-wide: Between a handful of donors, naive CD4 clonotypes were shared at a level of approximately 5%.

Produced via immunoSEQ multiplex PCR; TCRdb's table is partial and in-frame only. The sample holds 300,000 to 350,000 clones, about 73% seen once. In germline, CDR1 is SGHTA, CDR2 FQGNSA. Trimming stripped 1 base from V and 9 bases from J, with 10 bases between. The CDR3 spans 13 residues. Concerning this clone: Antigen unknown.

The source material was memory CD4+ T cells sorted from blood. Regarding subset: CD45RA-negative fraction. This chain connects TRBV7-2 to TRBJ2-4, with D unresolved. The TCR comes from a man aged 25-40 years in good health. CDR3 region: CASSLVENAIQYF. CDR3 coding DNA: TGTGCCAGCAGCTTAGTAGAAAACGCCATTCAGTACTTC.